Sequencing of this T cell receptor beta chain was carried out in a study of T cell responses to AZD1222 COVID-19 vaccine. Study as a whole: Recipients boosted at about 4 weeks or about 12 weeks are pooled.

The repertoire was sequenced with immunoSEQ multiplex PCR; TCRdb's copy has only in-frame clones and lacks some. The repertoire holds some 180,000 clones, around 88% seen once, with about 0.49% in the top ten. The CDR3 length is 14 residues. From germline, CDR1 is MNHEY and CDR2 SMNVEV (reference sequence). J was trimmed by 5 bases and V by 6 bases; bases with no gene match: 7. Concerning this clone itself: Its cognate antigen is unknown.

Study results and limitations: Researchers took repertoire samples only after the peak T cell response had come. Spike-wide coverage was observed for vaccine-associated CD4 TCRs, with dominant responses at 160-218 and 743-854.

The receptor's source is an adult in good health. This material consisted of peripheral blood, taken on day 0 of AZD1222 vaccination. V is TRBV27 and J is TRBJ2-1, with 7 bases lining up with TRBD1. The CDR3 spells CASSVRQGHNEQFF. The CDR3, as DNA: TGTGCCAGCAGCGTTAGACAGGGTCACAATGAGCAGTTCTTC.